Listed here are 32 T cell receptor beta chains from one sample, sequenced in a study of radiation and T cells in renal cell carcinoma. Time point given: blood 4 weeks post-SBRT, at nephrectomy. The treatment denotes: 15 Gy SBRT to primary tumor, nephrectomy 4 weeks later. This table comes from immunoSEQ multiplex PCR, and its TCRdb copy is limited to in-frame clones, with some not included. The top ten clones hold 11% of a sample with roughly 160,000 clones, approximately 90% of them seen once. The sequenced sample was blood, obtained from a patient whose treatment included radiotherapy and nephrectomy. The source is a woman aged 50 to 60 with renal cell carcinoma.

This CDR3 reads CASSPRSGGTEAFF. CDR3 nucleotides: TGTGCCAGCTCACCACGGTCAGGGGGAACTGAAGCTTTCTTT. The chain combines TRBV18 with TRBJ1-1; 7 nucleotides match TRBD1. The trim removed 1 base at V and 5 bases at J, leaving 4 bases unmatched. This CDR3 region has 14 residues. The germline V gene has CDR1 KGHSH and CDR2 LQKENI. Based on the CDR3 plus reference TRBV18 and TRBJ1-1, the full variable domain is NAGVMQNPRHLVRRRGQEARLRCSPMKGHSHVYWYRQLPEEGLKFMVYLQKENIIDESGMPKERFSAEFPKEGPSILRIQQVVRGDSAAYFCASSPRSGGTEAFFGQGTRLTVV.

The CDR3 loop reads CASSPQREVRGPYNEQFF. CDR3 DNA: TGTGCCAGCAGCCCTCAGAGGGAGGTCAGGGGGCCTTACAATGAGCAGTTCTTC. This sequence joins TRBV9 and TRBJ2-1; 8 positions match TRBD1. This CDR3 contains 18 residues. Germline V gene data show CDR1 as SGDLS and CDR2 as YYNGEE. V lost 4 bases to trimming and J lost 4 bases; unmatched junction nucleotides: 16.

The chain is built from TRBV7-9 and TRBJ1-1, with 7 bases fitting TRBD1. The CDR3 runs to 14 residues. V shed 5 bases, J shed 3 bases, and the junction held 6 bases outside the gene matches. Germline V gives CDR1 SEHNR, CDR2 FQNEAQ (reference sequence). CDR3 residues: CASSLNTGDTEAFF. CDR3 nucleotides: TGTGCCAGCAGCCTCAATACAGGGGACACTGAAGCTTTCTTT.

The J gene is TRBJ1-1, the V gene TRBV19; perhaps TRBD1 as D (6 bases). Per the germline V gene, CDR1 is LNHDA and CDR2 is SQIVND (reference sequence). V lost 6 bases and J 1 base, leaving 9 bases between the germline ends. This CDR3 region has 13 residues. The CDR3 protein is CASRKTGNTEAFF. For the CDR3, the DNA is TGTGCCAGTAGAAAGACAGGGAACACTGAAGCTTTCTTT.

The J gene is TRBJ2-1, the V gene TRBV2; D unclear. CDR1 is SNHLY and CDR2 is FYNNEI in the germline V gene. This CDR3 is built from 18 residues. Trimming removed 0 bases from V and 3 bases from J, with 18 bases in between. CDR3 sequence (DNA): TGTGCCAGCAGTGAAGCCCTCTCACCCGGGTTACTCTACAATGAGCAGTTCTTC. Residues: CASSEALSPGLLYNEQFF.

The chain has TRBV30 and TRBJ2-7, with D hard to call. CDR3 size: 12 residues. The germline V gene has CDR1 GTSNPN and CDR2 SVGIG (reference sequence). Trimming stripped 2 bases from V and 2 bases from J, with 7 bases between. CDR3 sequence (DNA): TGTGCCTGGAGTACCCAGACCTACGAGCAGTACTTC. This gives the protein CAWSTQTYEQYF. The full variable domain, completed using reference TRBV30 and TRBJ2-7, is SQTIHQWPATLVQPVGSPLSLECTVEGTSNPNLYWYRQAAGRGLQLLFYSVGIGQISSEVPQNLSASRPQDRQFILSSKKLLLSDSGFYLCAWSTQTYEQYFGPGTRLTVT.

This chain joins TRBV6-5 and TRBJ2-7, with D possibly matching TRBD1 (6 bases). Trimming removed 4 bases at V and 4 bases at J, with 11 bases between. The CDR3 spans 13 residues. CDR1 MNHEY and CDR2 SVGAGI come from the germline V gene. The DNA for the CDR3 is TGTGCCAGCAGTTCGGACAGAAATTACGAGCAGTACTTC. It encodes CASSSDRNYEQYF.

The V call is TRBV2, the J call TRBJ1-1, with D possibly matching TRBD1 (5 bases). The CDR3 is made up of 15 amino acids. The V end lost 6 bases, the J end lost 2 bases, and 16 bases lay between the germline ends. Looked up from germline, CDR1 is SNHLY and CDR2 is FYNNEI. CDR3 amino acids: CASRGLTTRNTEAFF. The CDR3, as DNA: TGTGCCAGCAGGGGACTAACGACAAGAAACACTGAAGCTTTCTTT.

The chain has TRBV19 and TRBJ1-2; no clear D gene. CDR3 size: 15 residues. Trimming removed 3 bases from V and 2 bases from J, with 13 bases in between. Germline V gene lookup returns CDR1 LNHDA and CDR2 SQIVND (reference sequence). CDR3 in DNA: TGTGCCAGTAGTATCCGGACTGATTCCAACTATGGCTACACCTTC. Translation: CASSIRTDSNYGYTF.

This chain uses TRBV7-6 with TRBJ2-3, with D tentatively TRBD1 or TRBD2 (5 bases each). CDR1 is SGHVS, CDR2 FNYEAQ, per germline. Trimming took off 4 bases at V and 6 bases at J, with 5 bases between the two ends. The CDR3 is made up of 11 amino acids. CDR3 protein: CASSWGDTQYF. The CDR3 DNA reads as TGTGCCAGCAGCTGGGGGGATACGCAGTATTTT.

The rearrangement uses TRBV15 and TRBJ1-2, with D unresolved. This CDR3 is built from 11 residues. Germline CDR1 is LNHNV and CDR2 is YYDKDF (reference sequence). V was shortened by 4 bases and J by 8 bases, with 8 bases between the two germline ends. The CDR3 sequence: CATSTGEGYTF. The DNA for the CDR3 is TGTGCCACCAGCACAGGCGAAGGCTACACCTTC.

This clone came up once. This chain links TRBV6-5 with TRBJ1-1; D not certain. The CDR3 consists of 15 residues. Germline values: CDR1 MNHEY, CDR2 SVGAGI. V was clipped by 7 bases and J by 0 bases, with 15 bases between them. The CDR3 loop reads CASIPPRGMNTEAFF. The CDR3 DNA reads TGTGCCAGCATACCCCCGCGGGGAATGAACACTGAAGCTTTCTTT.

This clone was observed once. For the CDR3, the DNA is TGCGCCAGCAGCCCCCTAGGTCTAGAAAGAAATGAGCAGTTCTTC. This sequence encodes CASSPLGLERNEQFF. The chain combines TRBV5-1 with TRBJ2-1; D is uncertain. Trimming took off 4 bases at V and 7 bases at J, with 18 bases between the two ends. CDR1 is SGHRS and CDR2 is YFSETQ in the germline V gene. This CDR3 region has 15 residues.

In nucleotides, the CDR3 is TGTGCCAGCTCACTAACCCCAGTGGGCGAGGCTGAAGCTTTCTTT. This encodes CASSLTPVGEAEAFF. The chain uses TRBV18 and TRBJ1-1; no clear D gene. V lost 4 bases and J 6 bases, leaving 18 bases between the germline ends. Germline lookup yields CDR1 KGHSH and CDR2 LQKENI. CDR3 length: 15 amino acids.

On this clone itself: One junction end disagrees with the germline gene, perhaps due to a read error. The chain carries TRBV11-2 and TRBJ2-3, with D possibly TRBD2 on 5 matching bases. This CDR3 contains 14 residues. Germline V gene lookup returns CDR1 SGHAT and CDR2 FQNNGV. CDR3 in amino acids: CASSLDLGSLVGVF. Here the CDR3 DNA reads TGTGCCAGCAGCTTAGATCTGGGTAGCCTCGTCGGGGTTTTT.

The rearrangement uses TRBV5-6 and TRBJ2-1; D may be TRBD2 (6 bases). V was clipped by 3 bases and J by 8 bases, with 21 bases between them. CDR3 length equals 16 residues. CDR1 is SGHDT, CDR2 YYEEEE, per germline. The CDR3 reads CASSSRRGLFDDEQFF. CDR3 nucleotides: TGTGCCAGCAGCTCACGCCGGGGACTTTTTGACGATGAGCAGTTCTTC.

V gene TRBV2 combines with J gene TRBJ2-3, with 7 bases that match TRBD1. Germline CDR1 SNHLY, CDR2 FYNNEI. V was pared by 11 bases and J by 0 bases, with 5 bases of the junction left unmatched. The CDR3 loop spans 13 amino acids. The DNA for the CDR3 is TGTGCCGACAAACAGGGGAGCACAGATACGCAGTATTTT. Amino acids: CADKQGSTDTQYF.

This rearrangement joins TRBV7-9 to TRBJ1-2; possibly TRBD1 for D (6 bases). V was cut by 0 bases and J by 1 base, with 9 bases left in between. Germline V lookup: CDR1 SEHNR, CDR2 FQNEAQ (reference sequence). The CDR3 is 15 amino acids. The CDR3 spells CASSLARGFNYGYTF. The CDR3 bases are TGTGCCAGCAGCTTAGCGAGGGGGTTTAACTATGGCTACACCTTC.

The chain combines TRBV7-2 with TRBJ2-3; TRBD2 aligns across 13 bases. The CDR3 extends over 16 amino acids. The germline CDR1 and CDR2 sequences are SGHTA and FQGNSA. Germline trimming cut 6 bases from V and 3 bases from J; bases unmatched to any gene: 6. CDR3 nucleotide sequence: TGTGCCAGCAGGCTAGGGACTAGCGGGGAAACAGATACGCAGTATTTT. Translating it yields CASRLGTSGETDTQYF.

The chain links TRBV6-5 to TRBJ1-4; 7 bases line up with TRBD1. CDR3 size: 14 residues. J lost 6 bases, V lost 10 bases, and 11 bases had no gene match. Germline CDR1 and CDR2: MNHEY and SVGAGI. The chain's CDR3 is CATRVDREHEKLFF. The CDR3 region has the DNA TGTGCCACCAGAGTAGACAGGGAGCATGAAAAACTGTTTTTT.

The V call is TRBV7-2, the J call TRBJ2-1; weak D call: TRBD1 (5 bases). Germline CDR1 is SGHTA and CDR2 is FQGNSA. The V end lost 3 bases, the J end lost 4 bases, and 13 bases lay between the germline ends. The CDR3 is 15 residues long. The CDR3: CASSLGRASYNEQFF. In DNA, the CDR3 is TGTGCCAGCAGCTTGGGCAGGGCCTCATACAATGAGCAGTTCTTC.

As to this clone: Germline is not matched at one junction end, which may reflect a read error. The chain has TRBV7-7 and TRBJ2-5; TRBD2 agrees at 7 bases. In germline, CDR1 is SSHAT, CDR2 FNYEAQ (reference sequence). CDR3 length equals 14 residues. Written as DNA, the CDR3 is TGTGCTAGCAGCTTAGTCGGGGGGCAAGAGACCCAGTACTTC. Encoded protein: CASSLVGGQETQYF.

This chain connects TRBV5-6 to TRBJ1-1, with 8 bases matching TRBD1. Germline V gene data show CDR1 as SGHDT and CDR2 as YYEEEE. Trimming removed 2 bases from V and 0 bases from J; junction bases left unmatched: 3. This CDR3 comprises 15 residues. In nucleotides, the CDR3 is TGTGCCAGCAGCTTAAGGACAGGGATGAACACTGAAGCTTTCTTT. It encodes CASSLRTGMNTEAFF.

The CDR3 DNA reads as TGTGCCTGGTGTAGGAAGGGAGTCCCCTACGAGCAGTACTTC. Residues: CAWCRKGVPYEQYF. This chain links TRBV30 with TRBJ2-7; a possible D gene is TRBD2 (5 bases). This CDR3 spans 14 amino acids. Trimming removed 5 bases from V and 2 bases from J, with 16 bases in between. Germline-derived CDR1 and CDR2 are GTSNPN and SVGIG (reference sequence).

The chain links TRBV5-1 to TRBJ2-5, with TRBD1 matching 7 bases. CDR3 length: 15 amino acids. Trimming took 0 bases from V and 5 from J; bases not matched to a gene: 7. The V gene's germline CDR1 is SGHRS and CDR2 YFSETQ. This CDR3 reads CASSLDQGVAETQYF. The CDR3 region has the DNA TGCGCCAGCAGCTTGGACCAGGGGGTTGCGGAGACCCAGTACTTC.

The rearrangement links TRBV5-1 to TRBJ1-6, with D maybe TRBD1 (6 bases). The CDR3 has 15 amino acids. V dropped 0 bases and J dropped 5 bases, with 9 bases sitting between them. Per the germline V gene, CDR1 is SGHRS and CDR2 is YFSETQ. The CDR3 protein is CASSLASGDNSPLHF. CDR3 coding DNA: TGCGCCAGCAGCTTGGCTTCAGGGGATAATTCACCCCTCCACTTT.

The gene calls are TRBV11-2 and TRBJ2-2; TRBD1 aligns across 8 bases. The CDR3 consists of 15 residues. The ends lost 0 bases at V and 4 bases at J; junction bases unmatched: 1. CDR1 is SGHAT and CDR2 is FQNNGV in the germline V gene. This CDR3 is CASSLETGVTGELFF. The CDR3 DNA reads as TGTGCCAGCAGCTTAGAGACAGGGGTCACCGGGGAGCTGTTTTTT.

This chain connects TRBV19 to TRBJ2-3; TRBD2 matches at 9 bases. J gave up 1 base and V 6 bases, and 5 bases lay outside the gene matches. The germline V gene has CDR1 LNHDA and CDR2 SQIVND (reference sequence). This CDR3 is built from 15 residues. CDR3 sequence (DNA): TGTGCCAGTAGAAACCCTAGCGGGGGCACAGATACGCAGTATTTT. Protein sequence: CASRNPSGGTDTQYF.

There are a few counts of this clone. Different DNA sequences within this sample yield the same CDR3. The chain links TRBV9 to TRBJ2-1, with a possible D match to TRBD1 (5 bases). The CDR3 runs to 12 residues. Germline CDR1 reads SGDLS; CDR2 reads YYNGEE. Trimming pared 0 bases from V and 7 bases from J, leaving 5 bases between. The CDR3 spells CASSVAGNEQFF. The CDR3 DNA follows: TGTGCCAGCAGCGTAGCAGGGAATGAGCAGTTCTTC.

The chain uses TRBV9 and TRBJ2-7; D possibly matches TRBD1 or TRBD2 (5 bases each). The V end lost 3 bases, the J end lost 6 bases, and 16 bases lay between the germline ends. Per germline, CDR1 SGDLS and CDR2 YYNGEE. This CDR3 has 14 amino acids. The CDR3 protein is CASSGGLRASEQYF. The CDR3 DNA reads TGTGCCAGCAGCGGCGGACTCAGGGCCTCCGAGCAGTACTTC.

The CDR3 loop is CASSQEAGVAPDTQYF. The CDR3 DNA follows: TGCGCCAGCAGCCAAGAGGCTGGGGTAGCCCCAGATACGCAGTATTTT. The rearrangement uses TRBV4-1 and TRBJ2-3; D unresolved. V was cut by 0 bases and J by 4 bases, with 14 bases left in between. The germline gives CDR1 MGHRA, CDR2 YSYEKL. The CDR3 totals 16 residues.

The chain employs TRBV4-2 and TRBJ2-1; 10 bases line up with TRBD2. V dropped 6 bases and J dropped 2; count of bases not matched to a gene: 4. The CDR3 has 15 residues. Germline loops: CDR1 LGHNA, CDR2 YNFKEQ. The CDR3 protein is CASRESGGAYNEQFF. CDR3 bases: TGTGCCAGCAGGGAGAGCGGGGGGGCCTACAATGAGCAGTTCTTC.